These 16 T cell receptor beta chains were sequenced from one sample in a study of a mutant IDH1 vaccine in newly diagnosed glioma. Time point given: baseline, week 1 (first vaccination visit). Treatment specified: pre-vaccination baseline after standard-of-care therapy. Clones were read by immunoSEQ multiplex PCR, and TCRdb kept only the in-frame ones, dropping some. This sample yields about 59,000 clones, of which 91% are seen a single time; over 2.5% belongs to the top ten. Sequenced material: PBMCs, taken from a glioma patient treated with radiotherapy, temozolomide or both. These TCRs come from a man aged 50 to 59 with glioma.

The rearrangement uses TRBV4-1 and TRBJ1-5, with D uncertain. The V end was cut by 4 bases, the J end by 2 bases, with 12 bases between. CDR1 MGHRA and CDR2 YSYEKL come from the germline V gene. The CDR3 has 15 residues. The CDR3 protein is CASSPVDGGNQPQHF. The DNA of the CDR3 is TGCGCCAGCAGCCCGGTTGACGGGGGCAATCAGCCCCAGCATTTT.

The chain has TRBV5-1 and TRBJ2-5; D gene unclear. The CDR3 covers 14 residues. Trimming stripped 1 base from V and 5 bases from J, with 12 bases between. The germline V gene encodes CDR1 SGHRS and CDR2 YFSETQ. The CDR3 spells CASSLNTVRETQYF. As DNA, the CDR3 is TGCGCCAGCAGCTTGAACACAGTGCGGGAGACCCAGTACTTC.

The chain uses TRBV4-2 and TRBJ1-5; 10 bases match TRBD1. Germline values: CDR1 LGHNA, CDR2 YNFKEQ. The length of the CDR3 is 17 residues. Trimming took 3 bases from V and 3 from J; bases not matched to a gene: 8. CDR3 DNA: TGTGCCAGCAGCCAGGTGGGGACAGGGGCCTTCAATCAGCCCCAGCATTTT. Residues: CASSQVGTGAFNQPQHF.

V and J are TRBV6-1 and TRBJ2-7, with D perhaps assigned TRBD1 or TRBD2 (6 bases each). This CDR3 is 13 amino acids long. Germline V lookup: CDR1 MNHNS, CDR2 SASEGT. V was trimmed by 5 bases and J by 7 bases, leaving 15 bases between them. CDR3 in amino acids: CASSLEEGEEQYF. The CDR3 bases are TGTGCCAGCAGTCTAGAGGAGGGGGAAGAGCAGTACTTC.

V gene TRBV4-1 combines with J gene TRBJ2-7; D is possibly TRBD1 or TRBD2 (6 bases each). Trimming removed 0 bases at V and 3 bases at J, with 12 bases between. Germline lookup yields CDR1 MGHRA and CDR2 YSYEKL. This CDR3 has 15 amino acids. Written as DNA, the CDR3 is TGCGCCAGCAGCCAAGATCGGGGGCCCGGCTACGAGCAGTACTTC. This encodes CASSQDRGPGYEQYF.

This chain connects TRBV28 to TRBJ1-1, with TRBD1 matching over 9 bases. V dropped 2 bases and J dropped 8; count of bases not matched to a gene: 3. CDR3 length equals 13 residues. Germline V gene lookup returns CDR1 MDHEN and CDR2 SYDVKM. CDR3 sequence: CASSLTGGLEAFF. CDR3 DNA sequence: TGTGCCAGCAGTTTAACAGGGGGCTTAGAAGCTTTCTTT.

The rearrangement links TRBV27 to TRBJ2-1; 9 nucleotides match TRBD1. The germline CDR1 and CDR2 sequences are MNHEY and SMNVEV (reference sequence). The CDR3 is 15 amino acids. V lost 4 bases to trimming and J lost 6 bases; unmatched junction nucleotides: 7. The CDR3 here is CASSSPDRGFNEQFF. The CDR3 region has the DNA TGTGCCAGCAGTTCCCCGGACAGGGGTTTCAATGAGCAGTTCTTC.

This clone was seen once. The rearrangement joins TRBV18 to TRBJ2-1; 14 bases are a match to TRBD2. With 0 bases clipped from V and 8 bases from J, the junction kept 3 bases outside the gene matches. The CDR3 sequence is 16 residues long. Germline V lookup: CDR1 KGHSH, CDR2 LQKENI. The CDR3 DNA follows: TGTGCCAGCTCACCACCGGGACTAGCGGGAGTGGATGAGCAGTTCTTC. It yields the protein CASSPPGLAGVDEQFF.

The chain uses TRBV7-9 and TRBJ2-1, with D unresolved. The V and J ends lost 5 bases and 6 bases respectively, with 14 bases between them. The CDR3 contains 14 residues. Germline V gene data show CDR1 as SEHNR and CDR2 as FQNEAQ (reference sequence). The CDR3 DNA reads TGTGCCAGCAGCCCTGAAAAATGGGTCAATGAGCAGTTCTTC. Its translation is CASSPEKWVNEQFF.

This clone was counted only a few times. J is TRBJ1-2 and V is TRBV30; possibly TRBD1 for D (6 bases). The CDR3 runs to 11 residues. Germline CDR1 reads GTSNPN; CDR2 reads SVGIG (reference sequence). V shed 7 bases and J shed 7 bases, with 13 bases lying between them. CDR3 loop: CAFYTGLGYTF. As DNA, the CDR3 is TGTGCCTTCTACACAGGGCTTGGCTACACCTTC.

The chain is built from TRBV5-1 and TRBJ1-4; tentatively, D is TRBD1 (5 bases). Germline V CDR1 and CDR2: SGHRS, YFSETQ. This CDR3 comprises 15 residues. Trimming removed 0 bases at V and 2 bases at J, with 8 bases between. The CDR3 loop reads CASSLAGITNEKLFF. The CDR3 region has the DNA TGCGCCAGCAGCTTGGCAGGGATTACTAATGAAAAACTGTTTTTT.

This clone was detected a few times. The gene calls are TRBV7-8 and TRBJ2-7, with D uncertain. The CDR3 is 15 amino acids. In germline, CDR1 is SGHVS, CDR2 FQNEAQ. V gave up 0 bases and J gave up 0 bases, with 9 bases separating them. The CDR3 reads CASSLAHGSSYEQYF. The CDR3 bases are TGTGCCAGCAGCTTAGCGCACGGTTCCTCCTACGAGCAGTACTTC.

The chain joins TRBV7-8 to TRBJ1-2; D call uncertain. This CDR3 is built from 13 residues. V lost 8 bases and J 3 bases, leaving 13 bases between the germline ends. The germline gives CDR1 SGHVS, CDR2 FQNEAQ. The CDR3 coding sequence is TGTGCCAGCCAAGGGCGTGAGGACTATGGCTACACCTTC. Translation gives CASQGREDYGYTF. The entire variable domain, with the rest obtained from reference TRBV7-8 and TRBJ1-2, is as follows: GAGVSQSPRYKVAKRGQDVALRCDPISGHVSLFWYQQALGQGPEFLTYFQNEAQLDKSGLPSDRFFAERPEGSVSTLKIQRTQQEDSAVYLCASQGREDYGYTFGSGTRLTVV.

The chain employs TRBV7-2 and TRBJ1-4; 8 bases map to TRBD1. The CDR3 sequence is 15 residues long. CDR1 and CDR2 from the germline V gene are SGHTA and FQGNSA. The trim removed 6 bases at V and 4 bases at J, leaving 7 bases unmatched. The CDR3 nucleotides are TGTGCCAGCAGTCAGGGGGCCCATTATAATGAAAAACTGTTTTTT. Its protein product is CASSQGAHYNEKLFF.

The chain employs TRBV14 and TRBJ2-3, with D hard to call. The V end was cut by 0 bases, the J end by 2 bases, with 6 bases between. The CDR3 extends over 14 amino acids. Germline CDR1 is SGHDN and CDR2 is FVKESK. The CDR3 nucleotides read TGTGCCAGCAGCCAAGATTGGCCCACAGATACGCAGTATTTT. It is translated as CASSQDWPTDTQYF.

This clone has only a few counts. The rearrangement uses TRBV19 and TRBJ2-1; 10 bases align to TRBD2. Losses at the gene ends were 4 bases for V and 7 bases for J; bases not matched to a gene: 16. Germline V gene data show CDR1 as LNHDA and CDR2 as SQIVND (reference sequence). The CDR3 is 18 residues long. As DNA, the CDR3 is TGTGCCAGTAGTACTTCAAGCGGGAGGGCCCTTGGTGTAAATGAGCAGTTCTTC. It codes for CASSTSSGRALGVNEQFF. Full variable domain (rest looked up from reference TRBV19 and TRBJ2-1): DGGITQSPKYLFRKEGQNVTLSCEQNLNHDAMYWYRQDPGQGLRLIYYSQIVNDFQKGDIAEGYSVSREKKESFPLTVTSAQKNPTAFYLCASSTSSGRALGVNEQFFGPGTRLTVL.